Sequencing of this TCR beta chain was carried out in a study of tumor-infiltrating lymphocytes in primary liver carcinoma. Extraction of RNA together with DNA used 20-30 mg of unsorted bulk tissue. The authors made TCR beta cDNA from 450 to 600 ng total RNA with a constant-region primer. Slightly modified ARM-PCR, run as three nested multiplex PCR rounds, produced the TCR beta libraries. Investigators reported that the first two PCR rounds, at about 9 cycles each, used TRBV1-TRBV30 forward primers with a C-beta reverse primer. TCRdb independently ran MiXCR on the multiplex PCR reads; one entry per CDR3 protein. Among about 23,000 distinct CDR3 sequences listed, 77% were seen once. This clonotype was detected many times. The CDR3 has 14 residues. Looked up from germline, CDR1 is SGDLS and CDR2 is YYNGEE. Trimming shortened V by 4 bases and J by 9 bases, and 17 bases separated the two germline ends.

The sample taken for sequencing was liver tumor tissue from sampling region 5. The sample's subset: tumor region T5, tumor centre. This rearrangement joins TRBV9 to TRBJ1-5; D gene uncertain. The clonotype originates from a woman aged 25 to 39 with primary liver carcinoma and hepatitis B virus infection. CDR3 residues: CASSTHKAPRPQHF. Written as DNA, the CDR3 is TGTGCCAGCAGCACTCACAAGGCCCCGAGGCCCCAGCATTTT.